A single sample is the source of the 24 T cell receptor beta chains below, sequenced in a study of Ad26.COV2.S vaccination and SARS-CoV-2 variants. The treatment was: roughly 19 received Ad26.COV2.S at low or high dose, single or two shots; a few received placebo; per-sample allocation not given. Sampling happened 63 days after the first vaccine or placebo injection. The repertoire was sequenced with immunoSEQ multiplex PCR; TCRdb's copy has only in-frame clones and lacks some. The data contain hundreds of thousands of clones, roughly nine tenths of them singletons. Here the sequenced sample was peripheral blood, taken in a trial of Ad26.COV2.S vaccine versus placebo. Receptor source: a person aged 18-60 years who received the Ad26.COV2.S COVID-19 vaccine or a placebo.

The V call is TRBV30, the J call TRBJ2-7, with D possibly matching TRBD2 (7 bases). Trimming removed 4 bases from V and 4 bases from J, with 17 bases in between. The CDR3 runs 14 residues. CDR1 is GTSNPN, CDR2 SVGIG, per germline (reference sequence). CDR3 sequence reads: CAWIPPGGPYEQYF. The CDR3 nucleotides are TGTGCCTGGATACCCCCGGGGGGCCCTTACGAGCAGTACTTC.

This clone was seen just once. The V call is TRBV27, the J call TRBJ2-2; the match to TRBD1 covers 9 bases. Germline V lookup: CDR1 MNHEY, CDR2 SMNVEV (reference sequence). With V trimmed by 6 bases and J by 4 bases, 12 bases remained unmatched. CDR3 length equals 17 residues. The CDR3: CASRRGTGFLFTGELFF. CDR3 in DNA: TGTGCCAGCAGGCGGGGGACAGGGTTTTTGTTCACCGGGGAGCTGTTTTTT.

The chain carries TRBV7-9 and TRBJ1-5; maybe TRBD1 (5 bases). The CDR3 extends over 14 amino acids. Looked up from germline, CDR1 is SEHNR and CDR2 is FQNEAQ (reference sequence). Trimming removed 1 base from V and 4 bases from J, with 8 bases in between. In DNA form, the CDR3 reads TGTGCCAGCAGCTTAGGGGGGGATAATCAGCCCCAGCATTTT. It encodes CASSLGGDNQPQHF.

Here the CDR3 reads CASSPEGRGYTF. The CDR3 DNA follows: TGTGCCAGCAGCCCAGAGGGTCGTGGCTACACCTTC. The rearrangement joins TRBV3-1 (or the pseudogene TRBV3-2) to TRBJ1-2; D unclear. The CDR3 contains 12 residues. V lost 4 bases to trimming and J lost 7 bases, with 10 bases between them. The germline gives CDR1 LGHDT, CDR2 YNNKEL (reference sequence).

The chain carries TRBV18 and TRBJ1-4, with D uncertain. The CDR3 is 12 residues long. The V end was cut by 1 base, the J end by 7 bases, with 4 bases between. Germline V gene data show CDR1 as KGHSH and CDR2 as LQKENI. CDR3 amino acids: CASSPQAEKLFF. CDR3 coding DNA: TGTGCCAGCTCACCACAGGCTGAAAAACTGTTTTTT.

For this clone: The junction departs from the called germline gene at one end, perhaps through a read error. The genes are TRBV6-1 and TRBJ2-7; 16 bases fit TRBD2. Germline CDR1 is MNHNS and CDR2 is SASEGT. The CDR3 consists of 20 residues. In nucleotides, the CDR3 is TGTGCCAGCAGTGTTACCTCAGGGGAGGGACTAGCGGGAGGGCCCTATGAGCAGTACTTC. Its translation is CASSVTSGEGLAGGPYEQYF.

The CDR3 sequence is CASTFRGPTGANVLTF. As DNA, the CDR3 is TGTGCCAGCACGTTCCGGGGACCAACCGGGGCCAACGTCCTGACTTTC. This chain joins TRBV2 and TRBJ2-6; D may match TRBD1 or TRBD2 (5 bases each). This CDR3 is 16 amino acids long. V was trimmed by 7 bases and J by 4 bases, leaving 17 bases between them. Germline CDR1 reads SNHLY; CDR2 reads FYNNEI.

The J gene is TRBJ1-3, the V gene TRBV5-1; weak D call: TRBD1 (6 bases). V was pared by 1 base and J by 3 bases, with 11 bases between. This CDR3 contains 15 residues. The germline V gene has CDR1 SGHRS and CDR2 YFSETQ. The CDR3 region has the DNA TGCGCCAGCAGCTTGCTGGGGACAAATGGAAACACCATATATTTT. This encodes CASSLLGTNGNTIYF.

The genes are TRBV30 and TRBJ1-5; 7 positions agree with TRBD1. The V and J ends lost 4 bases and 3 bases, in that order; junction bases with no gene match: 9. This CDR3 is 15 amino acids long. Germline values: CDR1 GTSNPN, CDR2 SVGIG (reference sequence). CDR3 protein: CAWNGGGQDNQPQHF. The CDR3 nucleotides are TGTGCCTGGAACGGGGGCGGACAGGACAATCAGCCCCAGCATTTT.

The J gene is TRBJ1-2, the V gene TRBV30; TRBD1 matches at 8 bases. Germline V lookup: CDR1 GTSNPN, CDR2 SVGIG (reference sequence). CDR3 length equals 12 residues. Unmatched junction bases numbered 7, after V lost 5 bases and J lost 8 bases. The CDR3 spells CAWAGQGEGYTF. CDR3 DNA sequence: TGTGCCTGGGCAGGACAGGGAGAAGGCTACACCTTC.

DNA of the CDR3: TGTGCCAGCAACTCCTTCCCGGGGGACACTGAAGCTTTCTTT. Encoded protein: CASNSFPGDTEAFF. This rearrangement joins TRBV7-9 to TRBJ1-1; weak D call: TRBD1 (5 bases). The V gene lost 7 bases and the J gene lost 3 bases, with 15 bases spanning the gap. CDR3 length: 14 amino acids. The germline V gene has CDR1 SEHNR and CDR2 FQNEAQ (reference sequence).

The rearrangement links TRBV27 to TRBJ1-1; 8 nucleotides match TRBD1. The CDR3 has 14 residues. The V gene end was trimmed by 8 bases and the J gene end by 4 bases; junction bases not matched to a gene: 9. Germline-derived CDR1 and CDR2 are MNHEY and SMNVEV (reference sequence). The CDR3, as DNA: TGTGCCAGCGGAAGGACAGGGTGGGGCACTGAAGCTTTCTTT. Residues: CASGRTGWGTEAFF.

V is TRBV5-4 and J is TRBJ2-1; D unclear. CDR3 length: 13 amino acids. V was shortened by 4 bases and J by 1 base, with 6 bases between the two germline ends. CDR1 and CDR2 from the germline V gene are SGHNT and YYREEE (reference sequence). The chain's CDR3 is CASSPISYNEQFF. The CDR3 DNA reads as TGTGCCAGCAGCCCTATTTCCTACAATGAGCAGTTCTTC.

To note about this clone: This may stem from a read error, because a much larger clone lies one nucleotide away. The chain links TRBV12-3 or TRBV12-4 to TRBJ1-2, with D unresolved. The V end lost 6 bases, the J end lost 3 bases, and 8 bases lay between the germline ends. This CDR3 has 12 residues. The CDR3 sequence is CASRERDYGYTF. The CDR3 nucleotides are TGTGCCAGCAGGGAGAGGGACTATGGCTACACCTTC.

The chain links TRBV5-1 to TRBJ2-2; 13 bases match TRBD2. The CDR3 has 18 residues. Germline V gives CDR1 SGHRS, CDR2 YFSETQ. V was clipped by 0 bases and J by 3 bases; unmatched bases: 5. CDR3 nucleotides: TGCGCCAGCAGCTTGGAGGGACTAGCGGGGCGGGACACCGGGGAGCTGTTTTTT. It codes for CASSLEGLAGRDTGELFF.

The chain joins TRBV5-1 to TRBJ1-6; D perhaps matches TRBD1 (5 bases). V lost 4 bases, J lost 11 bases, and 19 bases lay in between. The CDR3 sequence is 15 residues long. Germline V gene lookup returns CDR1 SGHRS and CDR2 YFSETQ. CDR3 in amino acids: CASSLGPPPTAPLHF. DNA of the CDR3: TGCGCCAGCAGCCTGGGGCCCCCCCCCACTGCACCCCTCCACTTT.

V gene TRBV13 combines with J gene TRBJ1-5; 7 bases align to TRBD1. Looked up from germline, CDR1 is PRHDT and CDR2 is FYEKMQ (reference sequence). V dropped 3 bases and J dropped 9; count of bases not matched to a gene: 2. The CDR3 runs 12 residues. The CDR3 nucleotides are TGTGCCAGCAGCTTCCAGGGGGGGCCCCAGCATTTT. Its translation: CASSFQGGPQHF.

In this sample, this clone turned up once. The V and J genes are TRBV2 and TRBJ1-4; maybe TRBD1 (6 bases). This CDR3 contains 14 residues. Germline V gene sequence: CDR1 SNHLY, CDR2 FYNNEI. V was shortened by 5 bases and J by 8 bases, with 15 bases between the two germline ends. In nucleotides, the CDR3 is TGTGCCAGCAGTCCGACAGGAAATCACGAAAAACTGTTTTTT. It specifies CASSPTGNHEKLFF.

J is TRBJ1-4 and V is TRBV5-6; 7 nucleotides match TRBD1. The CDR3 is 15 amino acids. The germline V gene has CDR1 SGHDT and CDR2 YYEEEE. The V and J ends lost 3 bases and 3 bases, in that order; junction bases with no gene match: 5. In nucleotides, the CDR3 is TGTGCCAGCAGCTGGGGGACAGAAGCTAATGAAAAACTGTTTTTT. Translated, it gives CASSWGTEANEKLFF.

The chain recombines TRBV5-1 with TRBJ2-2, with a tentative D call TRBD1 (5 bases). This CDR3 is built from 15 residues. Trimming shortened V by 0 bases and J by 5 bases, and 11 bases separated the two germline ends. In germline, CDR1 is SGHRS, CDR2 YFSETQ. The CDR3 spells CASSLVQGLTGELFF. The DNA for the CDR3 is TGCGCCAGCAGCTTGGTTCAGGGTTTGACCGGGGAGCTGTTTTTT.

The V gene is TRBV5-4, the J gene TRBJ2-1; D is undetermined. Germline-derived CDR1 and CDR2 are SGHNT and YYREEE (reference sequence). The length of the CDR3 is 14 residues. The V end lost 0 bases, the J end lost 6 bases, and 10 bases lay between the germline ends. The DNA of the CDR3 is TGTGCCAGCAGCTTGGTCGAGAGTAGCAATGAGCAGTTCTTC. This sequence encodes CASSLVESSNEQFF. Combining the CDR3 with reference TRBV5-4 and TRBJ2-1 gives the whole variable domain ETGVTQSPTHLIKTRGQQVTLRCSSQSGHNTVSWYQQALGQGPQFIFQYYREEENGRGNFPPRFSGLQFPNYSSELNVNALELDDSALYLCASSLVESSNEQFFGPGTRLTVL.

The chain recombines TRBV4-1 with TRBJ1-2, with D perhaps TRBD1 (5 bases). Germline V gene sequence: CDR1 MGHRA, CDR2 YSYEKL. V was trimmed by 0 bases and J by 4 bases, leaving 12 bases between them. This CDR3 region has 15 residues. CDR3 in amino acids: CASSQEEGIGYGYTF. The CDR3 DNA reads as TGCGCCAGCAGCCAAGAGGAGGGGATCGGCTATGGCTACACCTTC.

This clone was seen only once. The chain couples TRBV5-4 to TRBJ2-2, with 8 bases aligning to TRBD2. V was clipped by 0 bases and J by 4 bases; unmatched bases: 5. Germline V gene data show CDR1 as SGHNT and CDR2 as YYREEE (reference sequence). This CDR3 has 16 residues. The CDR3 bases are TGTGCCAGCAGCTTGGCCACGGGAGGGTCCACCGGGGAGCTGTTTTTT. Its protein product is CASSLATGGSTGELFF.

This clone was observed a single time. V and J are TRBV24-1 and TRBJ2-1; 8 bases map to TRBD1. V was pared by 4 bases and J by 7 bases, with 8 bases of the junction left unmatched. Germline V lookup: CDR1 KGHDR, CDR2 SFDVKD. The CDR3 contains 15 residues. CDR3 region: CATSDRTTGGNEQFF. The CDR3 DNA is TGTGCCACCAGTGACCGCACAACAGGGGGTAATGAGCAGTTCTTC.